The next 25 T cell receptor beta chains were all read from a single sample in a study of graft-versus-host responses after intestinal transplantation. Researchers processed graft tissue to release intraepithelial and lamina propria lymphocytes. Here immunoSEQ multiplex PCR was the method, and the copy in TCRdb shows in-frame clones only, minus some. The table records fewer than 10,000 clones, approximately 81% of them present only once. Material: ileum tissue, obtained approximately 530 days after intestinal transplant. These receptors originate from a human patient who received an intestinal transplant, so some T cells may come from the graft donor.

This sequence joins TRBV28 and TRBJ2-7, with D possibly being TRBD2 (6 bases). This CDR3 region has 15 residues. From germline, CDR1 is MDHEN and CDR2 SYDVKM. Trimming took off 6 bases at V and 9 bases at J, with 24 bases between the two ends. In DNA form, the CDR3 reads TGTGCCAGCAGCTCCCGGGGGTCAGGATACCATGGGCAGTACTTC. Translating it yields CASSSRGSGYHGQYF.

This clone was counted a single time. This rearrangement joins TRBV7-7 to TRBJ2-2; D is uncertain. The ends were cut back, 5 bases at V and 2 bases at J, with 3 bases in the middle. CDR3 length: 12 residues. The germline V gene has CDR1 SSHAT and CDR2 FNYEAQ (reference sequence). CDR3: CASSDNTGELFF. The CDR3 bases are TGTGCCAGCAGCGACAACACCGGGGAGCTGTTTTTT.

This chain joins TRBV11-2 and TRBJ2-2; 8 bases match TRBD2. The length of the CDR3 is 15 residues. Germline-derived CDR1 and CDR2 are SGHAT and FQNNGV. V shed 3 bases, J shed 6 bases, and the junction held 6 bases outside the gene matches. CDR3 bases: TGTGCCAGCAGCTTTTTTTCGGGAGGGGCCGGGGAGCTGTTTTTT. Translating it yields CASSFFSGGAGELFF.

V and J are TRBV6-4 and TRBJ2-3; D possibly corresponds to TRBD2 (6 bases). V was clipped by 5 bases and J by 6 bases, with 12 bases between them. Germline CDR1 and CDR2: MRHNA and SNTAGT. The CDR3 has 13 residues. The chain's CDR3 is CASSNQRGDTQYF. CDR3 coding DNA: TGTGCCAGCAGTAACCAACGGGGGGATACGCAGTATTTT.

This clone was observed a few times. V is TRBV5-4 and J is TRBJ2-5, with TRBD1 matching 7 bases. Germline V gives CDR1 SGHNT, CDR2 YYREEE (reference sequence). The V gene end was trimmed by 0 bases and the J gene end by 14 bases; junction bases not matched to a gene: 7. The CDR3 runs 12 residues. The CDR3 DNA reads as TGTGCCAGCAGCTTGGGATCTCAGGGGGAATACTTC. Its translation is CASSLGSQGEYF.

The rearrangement uses TRBV7-8 and TRBJ1-3; possible D gene TRBD1, 6 bases. Germline loops: CDR1 SGHVS, CDR2 FQNEAQ. The V and J ends lost 6 bases and 0 bases respectively, with 15 bases between them. This CDR3 is 16 amino acids long. DNA of the CDR3: TGTGCCAGCAGACAACAGGGACGGTTCTCTGGAAACACCATATATTTT. Translation gives CASRQQGRFSGNTIYF. The variable domain in full, with the rest retrieved from reference TRBV7-8 and TRBJ1-3, is GAGVSQSPRYKVAKRGQDVALRCDPISGHVSLFWYQQALGQGPEFLTYFQNEAQLDKSGLPSDRFFAERPEGSVSTLKIQRTQQEDSAVYLCASRQQGRFSGNTIYFGEGSWLTVV.

This chain connects TRBV7-2 to TRBJ2-2; D possibly matches TRBD1 or TRBD2 (5 bases each). From germline, CDR1 is SGHTA and CDR2 FQGNSA. V lost 2 bases, J lost 4 bases, and 11 bases lay in between. There are 15 residues in the CDR3. This CDR3 is CASSLSGTSTGELFF. In DNA, the CDR3 is TGTGCCAGCAGCTTATCCGGGACCTCCACCGGGGAGCTGTTTTTT.

The rearrangement uses TRBV19 and TRBJ2-7, with 8 bases fitting TRBD2. CDR1 LNHDA and CDR2 SQIVND come from the germline V gene (reference sequence). Unmatched junction bases numbered 1, after V lost 6 bases and J lost 0 bases. This CDR3 contains 13 residues. The CDR3 region is CASRLADSYEQYF. The CDR3 region has the DNA TGTGCCAGTAGACTAGCGGACTCCTACGAGCAGTACTTC.

The J gene is TRBJ2-7, the V gene TRBV5-4; TRBD2 matches 10 bases. Germline V lookup: CDR1 SGHNT, CDR2 YYREEE (reference sequence). The trim removed 4 bases at V and 3 bases at J, leaving 7 bases unmatched. This CDR3 is built from 15 residues. The CDR3 nucleotides are TGTGCCAGCAGCCTGGGGACTAGCGAACGCTACGAGCAGTACTTC. It encodes CASSLGTSERYEQYF. The full variable domain, its missing parts supplied by reference TRBV5-4 and TRBJ2-7, is ETGVTQSPTHLIKTRGQQVTLRCSSQSGHNTVSWYQQALGQGPQFIFQYYREEENGRGNFPPRFSGLQFPNYSSELNVNALELDDSALYLCASSLGTSERYEQYFGPGTRLTVT.

The V gene is TRBV29-1, the J gene TRBJ2-3; D is tentatively TRBD1 or TRBD2 (7 bases each). Between the trimmed V and J ends, which lost 7 bases and 3 bases, there was a span of 20 bases. The CDR3 consists of 15 residues. Per the germline V gene, CDR1 is SQVTM and CDR2 is ANQGSEA. The CDR3: CSADVGGGSTDTQYF. CDR3 sequence (DNA): TGCAGCGCCGATGTGGGAGGGGGCTCAACAGATACGCAGTATTTT.

This clone was counted once. The chain is built from TRBV28 and TRBJ1-2, with D hard to call. This CDR3 is built from 14 residues. Germline CDR1 MDHEN, CDR2 SYDVKM. Trimming cost V 6 bases and J 4 bases, with 15 bases left between them. CDR3: CASSRIADGYGYTF. The CDR3 DNA follows: TGTGCCAGCAGCCGCATTGCAGATGGCTATGGCTACACCTTC.

The J gene is TRBJ1-2, the V gene TRBV7-2; D might be TRBD1 (6 bases). Trimming pared 1 base from V and 6 bases from J, leaving 18 bases between. The CDR3 is 16 residues long. Per the germline V gene, CDR1 is SGHTA and CDR2 is FQGNSA. CDR3 sequence (DNA): TGTGCCAGCAGCTTAGGATTGGACAGTGTCTTGGATGGCTACACCTTC. Encoded protein: CASSLGLDSVLDGYTF.

CDR3 nucleotides: TGTGCCAGCAGTTCTGTCAGGGGGCACACTGAAGCTTTCTTT. The encoded protein is CASSSVRGHTEAFF. This chain uses TRBV6-6 with TRBJ1-1, with TRBD1 identical over 8 bases. Per the germline V gene, CDR1 is MNHNY and CDR2 is SVGAGI (reference sequence). The CDR3 totals 14 residues. V gave up 4 bases and J gave up 3 bases; unmatched junction bases: 4.

V gene TRBV7-8 combines with J gene TRBJ2-7; D might be TRBD1 or TRBD2, each matching 5 bases. This CDR3 region has 14 residues. The V gene lost 3 bases and the J gene lost 2 bases, with 11 bases spanning the gap. In germline, CDR1 is SGHVS, CDR2 FQNEAQ. CDR3 bases: TGTGCCAGCAGCTTCCGAGGGGCCACCTACGAGCAGTACTTC. Its translation: CASSFRGATYEQYF.

In regard to this clone: Other DNA sequences from this sample encode an identical CDR3 as well. The chain combines TRBV7-6 with TRBJ2-3, with D possibly being TRBD2 (5 bases). The CDR3 sequence is 18 residues long. In germline, CDR1 is SGHVS, CDR2 FNYEAQ. Trimming pared 2 bases from V and 2 bases from J, leaving 20 bases between. Here the CDR3 reads CASSLLGFGAALTDTQYF. CDR3 coding DNA: TGTGCCAGCAGCTTATTAGGTTTTGGAGCGGCCCTCACAGATACGCAGTATTTT.

This sequence joins TRBV5-4 and TRBJ1-1, with D possibly being TRBD1 (6 bases). In germline, CDR1 is SGHNT, CDR2 YYREEE (reference sequence). Trimming left V 0 bases short and J 5 bases short, with 14 bases between. The CDR3 contains 15 residues. In DNA form, the CDR3 reads TGTGCCAGCAGCTTGGCTACAGGGTGGAGGACTGAAGCTTTCTTT. Its translation is CASSLATGWRTEAFF.

Sample share makes this clone large (0.1 to 1%). The J gene is TRBJ2-2, the V gene TRBV6-4; 10 bases fit TRBD2. With 4 bases clipped from V and 4 bases from J, the junction kept 0 bases outside the gene matches. The germline gives CDR1 MRHNA, CDR2 SNTAGT. The CDR3 spans 14 residues. In nucleotides, the CDR3 is TGTGCCAGCAGTGCTAGCGGGAGCACCGGGGAGCTGTTTTTT. This encodes CASSASGSTGELFF.

The V and J genes are TRBV7-2 and TRBJ2-5; TRBD1 matches at 7 bases. The J call could be wrong; TRBJ2-7 is a better fit for the DNA end. Germline V gives CDR1 SGHTA, CDR2 FQGNSA. The CDR3 is 13 residues long. CDR3 bases: TGTGCCAGCAGCATAGAGGCAGGGGGCGAGCAGTACTTC. Protein sequence: CASSIEAGGEQYF.

CDR3 DNA sequence: TGTGCCAGCAGCTTAGTAGGGTACGAGCAGTACTTC. Translation: CASSLVGYEQYF. This chain uses TRBV11-1 with TRBJ2-7; D gene unclear. CDR3 length: 12 amino acids. V lost 1 base and J 4 bases, leaving 5 bases between the germline ends. Germline V gene lookup returns CDR1 SGHAT and CDR2 FQDESV (reference sequence).

This clone appeared a single time. The chain combines TRBV11-2 with TRBJ2-1, with TRBD2 matching 9 bases. The ends lost 5 bases at V and 0 bases at J; junction bases unmatched: 8. CDR3 size: 17 residues. Germline V gives CDR1 SGHAT, CDR2 FQNNGV. Here the CDR3 DNA reads TGTGCCAGCAGCACCTCGTTAGCGGGGGCCTCCTACAATGAGCAGTTCTTC. Amino acid sequence: CASSTSLAGASYNEQFF.

The CDR3 DNA reads TGTGCCAGCAGTGCGACAGAAAGAGGGACCGGGGAGCTGTTTTTT. Its protein is CASSATERGTGELFF. The chain links TRBV25-1 to TRBJ2-2; tentatively, D is TRBD1 or TRBD2 (5 bases each). From germline, CDR1 is MGHDK and CDR2 SYGVNS. The CDR3 spans 15 residues. V lost 4 bases, J lost 5 bases, and 14 bases lay in between.

Details on this clone: This likely comes from a read error, as the CDR3 has no conserved phenylalanine or tryptophan at its end. Because the CDR3's place on the DNA is in doubt, the DNA is left out and the CDR3 is given as listed by TCRdb. The chain has TRBV6-1 and TRBJ2-4; the D segment call TRBD2 is taken from the table without a DNA check. The CDR3 totals 8 residues, both ends included. The germline gives CDR1 MNHNS, CDR2 SASEGT. This chain's CDR3 is CASRLPVY.

This chain joins TRBV6-4 and TRBJ2-1; no reliable D call. There are 13 residues in the CDR3. Trimming removed 5 bases from V and 5 bases from J, with 10 bases in between. Per germline, CDR1 MRHNA and CDR2 SNTAGT. The CDR3 spells CASSPSRNNEQFF. CDR3 bases: TGTGCCAGCAGTCCTTCCAGGAACAATGAGCAGTTCTTC.

This clone was seen more than once but under ten times. The rearrangement uses TRBV5-1 and TRBJ2-3; 8 bases align to TRBD2. Germline V gene sequence: CDR1 SGHRS, CDR2 YFSETQ. This CDR3 spans 15 amino acids. Trimming took 2 bases from V and 10 from J; bases not matched to a gene: 12. In DNA, the CDR3 is TGCGCCAGCAGCTTAAGGTCTAGCGGGCCCGCTTCGCAGTATTTT. As protein: CASSLRSSGPASQYF.

This clone was found once. The genes are TRBV7-7 and TRBJ2-1; 10 bases map to TRBD2. V lost 1 base, J lost 9 bases, and 9 bases stayed unmatched. The CDR3 is 16 residues long. Germline loops: CDR1 SSHAT, CDR2 FNYEAQ (reference sequence). CDR3 amino acids: CASSLEASGRAGEQFF. The CDR3 DNA follows: TGTGCCAGCAGCTTAGAGGCGAGCGGGAGGGCGGGTGAGCAGTTCTTC.